What follows describes a single T cell receptor beta chain. This record belongs to a study of blood T cell repertoires in COVID-19. Clones were read by immunoSEQ multiplex PCR, and TCRdb kept only the in-frame ones, dropping some. This sample has about 190,000 clones; around 90% occur once, and the top ten carry approximately 0.62%. This CDR3 has 17 amino acids. After removal of 4 bases from V and 16 bases from J, the junction contained 25 bases not matched to a gene. CDR1 LGHDT and CDR2 YNNKEL come from the germline V gene (reference sequence). The chain uses TRBV3-1 (or the pseudogene TRBV3-2) and TRBJ2-1; 7 bases line up with TRBD2. Material for sequencing was peripheral blood. The clonotype comes from a man in his forties or fifties with acute or convalescent COVID-19. The CDR3 loop reads CASSPFGSEGAGEEIFF. CDR3 in DNA: TGTGCCAGCAGCCCTTTCGGGTCGGAGGGCGCGGGAGAGGAGATCTTCTTC.